This T cell receptor beta chain stems from a study of T cells in Graves' hyperthyroidism and ophthalmopathy. CDR1 is SGHRS, CDR2 YFSETQ, per germline. V lost 0 bases and J lost 3; bases outside the gene matches: 4. CDR3 length: 16 amino acids. This clonotype was picked up a small number of times. It was RNA transcripts that yielded the amplified TCR beta CDR3 regions. The study used the HTBI primer set for a first-round RT-PCR of the TCR CDR3. TCRdb independently ran MiXCR on the multiplex PCR reads; one entry per CDR3 protein. The data show around 340,000 distinct CDR3 sequences, roughly a sixth seen once. Newly diagnosed hyperthyroidism patients aged 18 to 65 years had disease lasting under 2 months.

The clonotype was recovered from a woman under 40 with Graves' hyperthyroidism that later progressed to Graves' ophthalmopathy. V and J are TRBV5-1 and TRBJ2-3; TRBD2 matches 10 bases. Sample: blood. The CDR3 here is CASSLVLAGVTDTQYF. In DNA, the CDR3 is TGCGCCAGCAGCTTGGTTCTAGCGGGGGTGACAGATACGCAGTATTTT. The full variable domain, in which reference TRBV5-1 and TRBJ2-3 provide the parts outside the CDR3, is KAGVTQTPRYLIKTRGQQVTLSCSPISGHRSVSWYQQTPGQGLQFLFEYFSETQRNKGNFPGRFSGRQFSNSRSEMNVSTLELGDSALYLCASSLVLAGVTDTQYFGPGTRLTVL.